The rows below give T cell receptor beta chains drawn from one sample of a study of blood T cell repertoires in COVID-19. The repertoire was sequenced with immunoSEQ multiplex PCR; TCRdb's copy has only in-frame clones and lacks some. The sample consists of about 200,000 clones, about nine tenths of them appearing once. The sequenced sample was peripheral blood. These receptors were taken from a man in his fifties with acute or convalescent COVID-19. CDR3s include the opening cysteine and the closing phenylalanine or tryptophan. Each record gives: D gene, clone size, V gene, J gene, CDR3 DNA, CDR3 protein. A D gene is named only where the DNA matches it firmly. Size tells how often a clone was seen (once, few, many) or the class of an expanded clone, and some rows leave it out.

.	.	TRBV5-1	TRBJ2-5	TGCGCCAGCAGCGCGGGAACCACCGAGTTACAGACCCAGTACTTC	CASSAGTTELQTQYF
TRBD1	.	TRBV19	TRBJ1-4	TGTGCCAGTAGCTCGGACAGGGACGATGAAAAACTGTTTTTT	CASSSDRDDEKLFF
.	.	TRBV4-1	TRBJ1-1	TGCGCCAGCAGCCACGCCGCCTTTAGGAACACTGAAGCTTTCTTT	CASSHAAFRNTEAFF
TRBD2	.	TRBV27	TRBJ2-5	TGTGCCAGCAGACTCGGGACTAAACGCGAGACCCAGTACTTC	CASRLGTKRETQYF
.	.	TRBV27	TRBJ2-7	TGTGCCAGCAGTTTCAACAGGAACTACGAGCAGTACTTC	CASSFNRNYEQYF
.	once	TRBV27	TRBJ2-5	TGTGCCAGCAGTTCCAATTTTCGGGGAGGCGGAGAGACCCAGTACTTC	CASSSNFRGGGETQYF
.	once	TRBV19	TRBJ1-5	TGTGCCAGTAGTCCCGGGGAGGGGCGCTGGAGCGGCAATCAGCCCCAGCATTTT	CASSPGEGRWSGNQPQHF
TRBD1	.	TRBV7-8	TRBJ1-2	TGTGCCAGCAGACCAATTACAGGGGACTATGGCTACACCTTC	CASRPITGDYGYTF
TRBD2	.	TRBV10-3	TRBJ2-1	TGTGCCACCTCACGACTAGCAGATAACAATGAGCAGTTCTTC	CATSRLADNNEQFF
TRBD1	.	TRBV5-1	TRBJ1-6	TGCGCCAGCAGCTCTCAGGGGGACAGTTCCTATAATTCACCCCTCCACTTT	CASSSQGDSSYNSPLHF